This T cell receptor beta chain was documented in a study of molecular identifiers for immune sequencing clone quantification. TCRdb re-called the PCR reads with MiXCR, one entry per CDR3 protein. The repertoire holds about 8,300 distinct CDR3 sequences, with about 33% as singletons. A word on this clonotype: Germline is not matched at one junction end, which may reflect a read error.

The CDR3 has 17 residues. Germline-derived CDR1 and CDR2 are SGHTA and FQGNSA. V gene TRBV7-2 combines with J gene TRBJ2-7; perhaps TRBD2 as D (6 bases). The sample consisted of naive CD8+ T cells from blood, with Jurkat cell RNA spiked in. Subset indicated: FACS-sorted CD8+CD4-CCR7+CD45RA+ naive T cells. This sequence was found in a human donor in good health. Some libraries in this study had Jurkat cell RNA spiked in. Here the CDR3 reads CASSPPSLTSPTYAQYF. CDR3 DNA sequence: TGTGCCAGCAGCCCCCCCTCCCTCACTAGCCCTACCTACGCGCAGTACTTC.